A single sample is the source of the 24 T cell receptor beta chains below, sequenced in a study of OX40 agonist ivuxolimab in advanced cancers. The assay was immunoSEQ multiplex PCR, and TCRdb's table has in-frame clones only and misses some. The profile shows about 42,000 clones, around 84% of them singletons. Sequencing used CD4+ or CD8+ T cells sorted from blood, obtained in a trial of the OX40 agonist ivuxolimab. These receptor sequences come from an adult with an advanced solid tumor such as melanoma, head and neck, liver or kidney cancer.

This clone has just a few counts. This sequence joins TRBV4-1 and TRBJ1-6, with 7 bases identical to TRBD1. Germline CDR1 is MGHRA and CDR2 is YSYEKL. V lost 3 bases and J lost 3; bases outside the gene matches: 5. CDR3 length: 16 amino acids. CDR3 residues: CASSQGTAIYNSPLHF. DNA of the CDR3: TGCGCCAGCAGCCAGGGGACAGCAATCTATAATTCACCCCTCCACTTT.

The rearrangement links TRBV2 to TRBJ2-7, with 9 bases identical to TRBD2. Germline values: CDR1 SNHLY, CDR2 FYNNEI. Trimming cost V 8 bases and J 3 bases; bases outside gene matches: 11. The CDR3 has 15 amino acids. In DNA form, the CDR3 reads TGTGCCAGCTGCCTCGAGCGGGGGGATCACTACGAGCAGTACGTC. Translating it yields CASCLERGDHYEQYV.

The CDR3 DNA reads as TGCGCCAGCAGTTCCGGGACAGGCAGACCGAACCCATACGAGCAGTACTTC. As protein: CASSSGTGRPNPYEQYF. The gene calls are TRBV5-1 and TRBJ2-7; TRBD1 agrees at 8 bases. The CDR3 has 17 amino acids. J was trimmed by 4 bases and V by 5 bases; bases with no gene match: 17. Germline CDR1 and CDR2: SGHRS and YFSETQ.

The rearrangement links TRBV10-3 to TRBJ1-1; D may be TRBD1 (6 bases). Looked up from germline, CDR1 is ENHRY and CDR2 is SYGVKD. The CDR3 sequence is 12 residues long. The germline V and J ends were trimmed by 8 bases and 4 bases, with 11 bases remaining between them. The CDR3 region is CAIAVGATEAFF. The DNA for the CDR3 is TGTGCCATCGCGGTGGGGGCCACTGAAGCTTTCTTT.

The rearrangement links TRBV13 to TRBJ2-1; 11 nucleotides agree with TRBD2. The junction had 3 bases not matched to a gene; V was cut back by 9 bases and J by 5 bases. Germline CDR1 PRHDT, CDR2 FYEKMQ (reference sequence). The CDR3 is 13 amino acids. As DNA, the CDR3 is TGTGCCAGTTTGACTAGCGGGGACAATGAGCAGTTCTTC. Translation gives CASLTSGDNEQFF.

For this clone: The junction departs from the called germline gene at one end, perhaps through a read error. This rearrangement joins TRBV6-5 to TRBJ2-7, with unresolved D. The CDR3 sequence is 10 residues long. Germline CDR1 is MNHEY and CDR2 is SVGAGI. The CDR3 coding sequence is TGCTCGGTAGGAGCGCACGAGCAGTACTTC. Amino acid sequence: CSVGAHEQYF.

V usage is TRBV28 and J usage is TRBJ2-3; D possibly corresponds to TRBD1 (5 bases). V gave up 5 bases and J gave up 5 bases, with 20 bases separating them. The CDR3 spans 16 residues. CDR1 MDHEN and CDR2 SYDVKM come from the germline V gene. CDR3 residues: CASSSLVQGRRDTQYF. CDR3 coding DNA: TGTGCCAGCAGTAGCCTAGTTCAGGGCCGTCGAGATACGCAGTATTTT.

The CDR3 DNA sequence: TGTGCCAGCAGCTTAGGACTACGCAATGAGCAGTTCTTC. Its protein product is CASSLGLRNEQFF. V is TRBV7-9 and J is TRBJ2-1; the D gene is possibly TRBD2 (5 bases). Trimming took 1 base from V and 6 from J, leaving 7 bases between them. The CDR3 has 13 amino acids. Germline assignment: CDR1 SEHNR and CDR2 FQNEAQ (reference sequence). The full variable domain, its missing parts supplied by reference TRBV7-9 and TRBJ2-1, is DTGVSQNPRHKITKRGQNVTFRCDPISEHNRLYWYRQTLGQGPEFLTYFQNEAQLEKSRLLSDRFSAERPKGSFSTLEIQRTEQGDSAMYLCASSLGLRNEQFFGPGTRLTVL.

The J gene is TRBJ1-5, the V gene TRBV6-1, with D possibly being TRBD1 (6 bases). The CDR3 covers 14 residues. Looked up from germline, CDR1 is MNHNS and CDR2 is SASEGT. V was trimmed by 7 bases and J by 6 bases, leaving 16 bases between them. DNA for the CDR3: TGTGCCAGCATGCCTGGGGGCGGTTTTCAGCCCCAGCATTTT. Its translation is CASMPGGGFQPQHF.

The genes are TRBV12-5 and TRBJ1-2; tentatively, D is TRBD1 (5 bases). V lost 2 bases and J 4 bases, leaving 11 bases between the germline ends. The CDR3 length is 14 residues. Germline V gives CDR1 LGHNT, CDR2 FRNRAP. The CDR3 region has the DNA TGTGCTAGTGGTTTGACTCGACAGCCCTATGGCTACACCTTC. Its translation: CASGLTRQPYGYTF.

The chain is built from TRBV4-1 and TRBJ2-5; D is possibly TRBD2 (7 bases). Germline assignment: CDR1 MGHRA and CDR2 YSYEKL. The CDR3 spans 15 residues. V was shortened by 0 bases and J by 5 bases, with 13 bases between the two germline ends. CDR3 DNA: TGCGCCAGCAGCCAAGATGGGGGGGCCGGGGAGACCCAGTACTTC. Protein sequence: CASSQDGGAGETQYF.

The chain couples TRBV4-1 to TRBJ2-7; 7 bases line up with TRBD1. From germline, CDR1 is MGHRA and CDR2 YSYEKL. The CDR3 has 13 residues. The ends lost 3 bases at V and 7 bases at J; junction bases unmatched: 6. The CDR3, as DNA: TGCGCCAGCAGCCACGCCGGGGACAGTGAGCAGTACGTC. Translation gives CASSHAGDSEQYV.

V usage is TRBV7-6 and J usage is TRBJ2-3; 7 positions agree with TRBD2. J was trimmed by 4 bases and V by 5 bases; bases with no gene match: 6. CDR1 is SGHVS, CDR2 FNYEAQ, per germline. This CDR3 has 14 amino acids. This chain's CDR3 is CASSPIGLADTQYF. CDR3 coding DNA: TGTGCCAGCAGCCCGATCGGACTAGCAGATACGCAGTATTTT.

This clone was observed once. The chain is built from TRBV4-2 and TRBJ1-1, with a weak D call TRBD1 (6 bases). The CDR3 is 16 residues long. The V gene lost 3 bases and the J gene lost 0 bases, with 14 bases spanning the gap. The germline gives CDR1 LGHNA, CDR2 YNFKEQ. In nucleotides, the CDR3 is TGTGCCAGCAGCCAGGTTAAGACAGGTATGAACACTGAAGCTTTCTTT. Amino acid sequence: CASSQVKTGMNTEAFF.

V usage is TRBV5-1 and J usage is TRBJ2-3; 8 bases map to TRBD1. The V and J ends lost 7 bases and 2 bases, in that order; junction bases with no gene match: 6. Looked up from germline, CDR1 is SGHRS and CDR2 is YFSETQ. The CDR3 sequence is 14 residues long. The chain's CDR3 is CASATGGSTDTQYF. DNA for the CDR3: TGCGCCAGCGCCACAGGGGGATCCACAGATACGCAGTATTTT.

This clone occurred a few times. This chain uses TRBV21-1 with TRBJ1-1; no DNA check was done on the table's D call, TRBD1. TRBV21-1 is a pseudogene locus. This CDR3 has 15 residues. CDR3 in amino acids: CASSKYGRTGAEAFF. CDR3 in DNA: TGTGCCAGCAGCAAATATGGGCGCACAGGGGCTGAAGCTTTCTTT.

This chain connects TRBV4-3 to TRBJ2-3; TRBD1 matches at 7 bases. The CDR3 runs 15 residues. The germline gives CDR1 LGHNA, CDR2 YSLEER. V shed 2 bases, J shed 2 bases, and the junction held 4 bases outside the gene matches. CDR3 coding DNA: TGCGCCAGCAGCCAACGGACAGGCCCCACAGATACGCAGTATTTT. As protein: CASSQRTGPTDTQYF.

The genes are TRBV11-2 and TRBJ2-5, with D perhaps matching TRBD2 (6 bases). The CDR3 totals 13 residues. Trimming took off 5 bases at V and 2 bases at J, with 9 bases between the two ends. The germline gives CDR1 SGHAT, CDR2 FQNNGV. The CDR3 DNA is TGTGCCAGCAGCGGGGGGAGGCAAGAGACCCAGTACTTC. It specifies CASSGGRQETQYF.

This clone was observed a single time. The gene calls are TRBV14 and TRBJ2-1, with a possible D match to TRBD2 (6 bases). The V and J ends lost 5 bases and 4 bases respectively, with 24 bases between them. Germline lookup yields CDR1 SGHDN and CDR2 FVKESK. The CDR3 runs 18 residues. The CDR3 sequence is CASSGRVRAGPLYNEQFF. CDR3 nucleotides: TGTGCCAGCAGCGGAAGGGTACGGGCGGGGCCCCTTTACAATGAGCAGTTCTTC.

The CDR3 region is CASSLDRTYEQYV. The CDR3 region has the DNA TGTGCCAGCAGCTTGGACAGAACCTACGAGCAGTACGTC. The chain recombines TRBV7-8 with TRBJ2-7; D may be TRBD1 (6 bases). Germline V gives CDR1 SGHVS, CDR2 FQNEAQ. The CDR3 is 13 amino acids. Trimming cost V 3 bases and J 2 bases, with 8 bases left between them.

This rearrangement joins TRBV15 to TRBJ2-3, with 9 positions matching TRBD2. The CDR3 has 17 residues. CDR1 and CDR2 from the germline V gene are LNHNV and YYDKDF (reference sequence). Trimming cost V 0 bases and J 4 bases; bases outside gene matches: 8. CDR3 in DNA: TGTGCCACCAGCAGAGAGCGGGGGGGCGGTATATCAGATACGCAGTATTTT. Translating it yields CATSRERGGGISDTQYF.

The chain combines TRBV9 with TRBJ2-1; D might be TRBD2 (5 bases). Trimming removed 0 bases at V and 6 bases at J, with 10 bases between. This CDR3 contains 14 residues. Germline values: CDR1 SGDLS, CDR2 YYNGEE. CDR3 residues: CASSVAGSANEQFF. CDR3 DNA sequence: TGTGCCAGCAGCGTAGCGGGATCGGCCAATGAGCAGTTCTTC.

The chain is built from TRBV18 and TRBJ2-2; 7 bases map to TRBD1. The CDR3 sequence is 16 residues long. V dropped 3 bases and J dropped 0; count of bases not matched to a gene: 4. The germline gives CDR1 KGHSH, CDR2 LQKENI. The CDR3 region has the DNA TGTGCCAGCTCACCCACAGGACAGGCGAACACCGGGGAGCTGTTTTTT. Protein sequence: CASSPTGQANTGELFF.

The chain is built from TRBV7-8 and TRBJ2-1; 7 nucleotides agree with TRBD1. This CDR3 contains 15 residues. Per germline, CDR1 SGHVS and CDR2 FQNEAQ. J gave up 6 bases and V 1 base, and 6 bases lay outside the gene matches. The CDR3 sequence is CASSLVRGRTNEQFF. CDR3 nucleotide sequence: TGTGCCAGCAGCTTAGTAAGGGGGCGTACCAATGAGCAGTTCTTC.